This record covers a single T cell receptor (beta chain). Its recognized antigen is unknown. A much larger clone is a single base away; this may be a read error. The CDR3, cysteine through phenylalanine, is 12 amino acids long. The entry retains the CDR3 DNA only, 36 bases that are in frame from base 1. CDR1 SNHLY and CDR2 FYNNEI were looked up in the germline V gene. The entry originates in a study of tumor and adjacent non-tumor tissue in lung cancer (dated by TCRdb to between 2018 and 2020). In terms of the full investigation: By cancer type, the cohort comprised eleven to twelve adenocarcinoma patients, 2 squamous cell carcinoma patients and 1 small cell lung cancer patient. Ages among the 15 or so patients ranged from roughly 31 to 85 years, there were around ten men and 5 women, and disease was at TNM stage I to III. Sequencing produced more than 100,000,000 productive TCRbeta reads in total, an average of about 4.5 million reads per sample. The study compared bulk TCRbeta repertoires between lung tumor tissue and matched distant non-tumor lung tissue from 15 lung cancer patients. Around 30 paired specimens, one tumor and one normal lung sample per patient, were profiled by TCRbeta CDR3 sequencing.

The protocol used for the library was multiplex PCR. The instrument was an Illumina HiSeq 2500. TCRbeta libraries were constructed through three rounds of nested PCR with primers (Table S4) according to protocols adapted from ARM-PCR. Before sequencing, PCR products of 200-500 bp were cut from the gel and purified using the QIAquick gel extraction kit. In the paper's pipeline: Reads were cleaned using Trimmomatic, were merged into complete CDR3 sequences using FLASH, and were assigned to V(D)J germline segments using MiTCR. Clonal diversity was calculated as the inverse Simpson's index using VDJtools. Productive reads were defined as in-frame sequences without a premature stop codon. Clones were called with MiXCR by TCRdb after fastp trimmed the public reads at Q25, and only in-frame beta chains were retained. Each entry merges the rows of one CDR3 protein and shows their most common DNA and genes. TCRdb's processing, not the authors' own work, is the source of the V and J calls. The sample has some 80,000 distinct CDR3 sequences on record, around 80% of them singletons. 21% of the sample belongs to the ten largest clones.

RNA was isolated from bulk unsorted tissue, and RNA quality was assessed with a NanoDrop ND-1000 and an Agilent 2100. For the normal lung samples, distant non-tumor tissue was collected more than 3 cm away from the tumor edge. The donors were newly diagnosed lung cancer patients admitted for thoracic surgery in China from August to November 2014 who had not received prior chemotherapy. Patients with previous radiotherapy or chemotherapy, or with another concurrent cancer, were excluded from the study. Surgical tissue pieces of about 1-2.3 cm3 were preserved in RNAlater solution and were kept at -80 degrees C until use. Overall study outcomes, separate from this receptor: The methods do not name the sequencing platform or mention unique molecular identifiers. Only approximately 14 patients were included in the cohort, and the need for larger samples and more detailed clinical data was noted by the authors. Peripheral blood was not sequenced, so blood TCRbeta repertoires were not examined in the lung cancer patients of the study. Significantly higher TCR diversity was found in younger patients, and higher tumor TCR diversity was associated with shorter overall and disease-free survival. In normal lung, the top 100 clones accounted for a significantly larger cumulative share of the repertoire than in tumor tissue. Significantly higher TCR diversity (inverse Simpson) was observed in tumor tissue than in normal lung tissue (roughly 470 vs 170, P = 0.0075, Mann-Whitney U test).

This sequence was found in a woman between 50 and 59 years old with non-small cell lung cancer. The chain joins TRBV2 to TRBJ2-3, with no reliable assignment of the D segment. Material for sequencing was distant non-tumor lung tissue. The CDR3 is CASRGRGYTHYF. The DNA sequence is TGTGCCAGCAGAGGGCGTGGATATACGCACTATTTT.